This entry describes one T cell receptor (beta chain). Its cognate antigen is unknown. The CDR3 runs to 15 residues. Trimming shortened V by 3 bases and J by 1 base, and 11 bases separated the two germline ends. The germline V gene encodes CDR1 WNHNN and CDR2 SYGVQD (reference sequence). The data originate from a study of cytomegalovirus exposure and HLA in healthy donors. Findings and caveats of the study: On later analysis, the bulk of CMV-associated TCR beta chains appeared to be HLA-restricted. In a later analysis, HLA-associated TCR beta chains were more clonally expanded than equally common others.

In the PCR, 60 Vbeta and 13 Jbeta primers were used. Per the authors' pipeline: In a later analysis, 79 million or so unique TCR beta chains included roughly 11 million shared by two or more donors. TCRdb's copy holds only in-frame clones and misses some; the assay was immunoSEQ multiplex PCR. V and J calls and clone size are given by that table; D and trimming were obtained from the DNA. Altogether 75,000 to 90,000 clones are present, roughly 80% being singletons, with the ten largest covering around an eighth. This clonotype originated in a human donor in good health. The sample consisted of PBMCs. The rearrangement joins TRBV10-1 to TRBJ2-3, with D perhaps matching TRBD2 (5 bases). The CDR3 sequence: CASSDRGAGTDTQYF. The DNA of the CDR3 is TGCGCCAGCAGTGATCGAGGAGCGGGCACAGATACGCAGTATTTT.